These 25 T cell receptor beta chains were sequenced from one sample in a study of a mutant IDH1 vaccine in newly diagnosed glioma. Time point meaning: week 35, safety follow-up. Topical imiquimod was applied with each vaccine dose, which held 300 ug of mutant IDH1 20-mer peptide. Sequenced by immunoSEQ multiplex PCR; TCRdb stores in-frame clones only, minus some. The sample shows tens of thousands of clones, roughly nine tenths of them seen only once. Their specific antigens are unknown. The sequences come from PBMCs, collected from a glioma patient whose treatment included an IDH1 peptide vaccine. These receptors all stem from a man aged 35 to 55 with glioma.

The rearrangement uses TRBV19 and TRBJ1-1; unclear D gene. Germline-derived CDR1 and CDR2 are LNHDA and SQIVND (reference sequence). The CDR3 consists of 12 residues. Trimming took off 6 bases at V and 5 bases at J, with 10 bases between the two ends. This CDR3 is CASRSPGTEAFF. The CDR3 DNA is TGTGCCAGTAGATCCCCTGGGACTGAAGCTTTCTTT.

The chain carries TRBV5-1 and TRBJ2-5; TRBD1 agrees at 8 bases. The CDR3 totals 15 residues. V was clipped by 4 bases and J by 1 base; unmatched bases: 6. Germline loops: CDR1 SGHRS, CDR2 YFSETQ. The CDR3 region is CASSPFGQGQETQYF. Written as DNA, the CDR3 is TGCGCCAGCAGCCCATTCGGACAGGGCCAAGAGACCCAGTACTTC.

The rearrangement links TRBV7-2 to TRBJ1-2, with a possible D match to TRBD1 (6 bases). Germline V gives CDR1 SGHTA, CDR2 FQGNSA. The CDR3 length is 14 residues. V dropped 0 bases and J dropped 3 bases, with 8 bases sitting between them. CDR3 sequence (DNA): TGTGCCAGCAGCTTAGCGGCAGGGGACTATGGCTACACCTTC. This encodes CASSLAAGDYGYTF.

This clone has only one observation. The CDR3 coding sequence is TGTGCCAGCGGTTCAAACGGCCTTGGAGAGACCCAGTACTTC. Protein: CASGSNGLGETQYF. This rearrangement joins TRBV7-2 to TRBJ2-5; D gene unclear. The V gene's germline CDR1 is SGHTA and CDR2 FQGNSA. The CDR3 has 14 residues. V was shortened by 8 bases and J by 4 bases, with 17 bases between the two germline ends. The full variable domain, rest sourced from reference TRBV7-2 and TRBJ2-5, is GAGVSQSPSNKVTEKGKDVELRCDPISGHTALYWYRQSLGQGLEFLIYFQGNSAPDKSGLPSDRFSAERTGGSVSTLTIQRTQQEDSAVYLCASGSNGLGETQYFGPGTRLLVL.

In this sample, this clone turned up a few times. J is TRBJ2-7 and V is TRBV5-1; 8 nucleotides align to TRBD2. Trimming took 2 bases from V and 6 from J; bases not matched to a gene: 1. The CDR3 has 12 residues. CDR1 and CDR2 (germline): SGHRS, YFSETQ. DNA for the CDR3: TGCGCCAGCAGCTTTCTAGCGGGCGAGCAGTACTTC. Protein sequence: CASSFLAGEQYF.

The chain recombines TRBV5-1 with TRBJ2-5; 8 nucleotides line up with TRBD1. The J call may not be correct, given that the DNA end is closer to TRBJ2-7. The length of the CDR3 is 13 residues. Germline loops: CDR1 SGHRS, CDR2 YFSETQ. The chain's CDR3 is CASSLWTGYEQYF. CDR3 in DNA: TGCGCCAGCAGCTTGTGGACAGGGTACGAGCAGTACTTC.

This rearrangement joins TRBV6-1 to TRBJ2-7; D may be TRBD1 or TRBD2 (5 bases each). The V gene's germline CDR1 is MNHNS and CDR2 SASEGT. V dropped 6 bases and J dropped 1 base, with 13 bases sitting between them. The CDR3 is 14 residues long. This CDR3 reads CASRAKWGSYEQYF. DNA of the CDR3: TGTGCCAGCAGGGCTAAGTGGGGGTCCTACGAGCAGTACTTC.

V is TRBV10-3 and J is TRBJ2-7; D remains ambiguous. V was pared by 6 bases and J by 1 base, with 10 bases between. The length of the CDR3 is 13 residues. Germline CDR1 is ENHRY and CDR2 is SYGVKD. In nucleotides, the CDR3 is TGTGCCATCAGCGAGACACCTTCCTACGAGCAGTACTTC. Protein product: CAISETPSYEQYF.

The chain combines TRBV4-1 with TRBJ1-1, with TRBD1 matching over 8 bases. The junction had 3 bases not matched to a gene; V was cut back by 3 bases and J by 0 bases. Germline V gene data show CDR1 as MGHRA and CDR2 as YSYEKL. The CDR3 runs to 15 residues. The CDR3, as DNA: TGCGCCAGCAGCCAGGGGACAGGCTTGAACACTGAAGCTTTCTTT. Its translation: CASSQGTGLNTEAFF.

The chain uses TRBV10-3 and TRBJ2-3, with TRBD1 matching over 7 bases. V lost 8 bases and J lost 1; bases outside the gene matches: 6. This CDR3 comprises 14 residues. The V gene's germline CDR1 is ENHRY and CDR2 SYGVKD. This CDR3 reads CAIAGTVRTDTQYF. Written as DNA, the CDR3 is TGTGCCATCGCCGGGACAGTGCGCACAGATACGCAGTATTTT.

V gene TRBV25-1 combines with J gene TRBJ2-7; TRBD1 is a possible D gene (7 bases). Looked up from germline, CDR1 is MGHDK and CDR2 is SYGVNS. This CDR3 region has 13 residues. Trimming cost V 4 bases and J 6 bases, with 13 bases left between them. CDR3 residues: CASSGQGGLEQYF. Written as DNA, the CDR3 is TGTGCCAGCAGTGGTCAGGGGGGACTCGAGCAGTACTTC.

The chain has TRBV2 and TRBJ1-4; D remains ambiguous. CDR1 and CDR2 from the germline V gene are SNHLY and FYNNEI. The CDR3 is 15 residues long. The V end was cut by 7 bases, the J end by 3 bases, with 15 bases between. In DNA form, the CDR3 reads TGTGCCAGCACTGCCAGTTCCCGGGCTAATGAAAAACTGTTTTTT. It yields the protein CASTASSRANEKLFF.

V is TRBV18 and J is TRBJ1-1; 11 nucleotides line up with TRBD1. The length of the CDR3 is 16 residues. Per the germline V gene, CDR1 is KGHSH and CDR2 is LQKENI. Trimming cost V 4 bases and J 4 bases; bases outside gene matches: 8. CDR3 coding DNA: TGTGCCAGCTCACTAGGACAGGGGGCGGGTAGCACTGAAGCTTTCTTT. Translated: CASSLGQGAGSTEAFF.

The chain employs TRBV5-1 and TRBJ2-5, with TRBD1 identical over 8 bases. V shed 1 base, J shed 5 bases, and the junction held 7 bases outside the gene matches. CDR1 is SGHRS, CDR2 YFSETQ, per germline. This CDR3 region has 15 residues. CDR3 DNA sequence: TGCGCCAGCAGCTTGACAGGGGGACAGGAGGAGACCCAGTACTTC. This gives the protein CASSLTGGQEETQYF.

The gene calls are TRBV6-5 and TRBJ2-7; D may be TRBD2 (6 bases). From germline, CDR1 is MNHEY and CDR2 SVGAGI. The CDR3 consists of 16 residues. V lost 0 bases to trimming and J lost 0 bases, with 12 bases between them. In DNA, the CDR3 is TGTGCCAGCAGTTACTCGAGCGGCGGGGCCTCCTACGAGCAGTACTTC. It is translated as CASSYSSGGASYEQYF.

This chain joins TRBV18 and TRBJ2-1; weak D call: TRBD2 (5 bases). Trimming pared 3 bases from V and 0 bases from J, leaving 12 bases between. In germline, CDR1 is KGHSH, CDR2 LQKENI. The CDR3 consists of 16 residues. For the CDR3, the DNA is TGTGCCAGCTCACCGACTATCATGAGCTCCTACAATGAGCAGTTCTTC. Amino acids: CASSPTIMSSYNEQFF.

The chain links TRBV4-2 to TRBJ1-1; TRBD1 matches 11 bases. The CDR3 covers 15 residues. Germline loops: CDR1 LGHNA, CDR2 YNFKEQ. V was pared by 4 bases and J by 4 bases, with 5 bases of the junction left unmatched. The CDR3 loop reads CASSPQDRGPTEAFF. As DNA, the CDR3 is TGTGCCAGCAGCCCCCAGGACAGGGGGCCCACTGAAGCTTTCTTT.

The chain has TRBV5-5 and TRBJ2-5; TRBD2 matches 7 bases. This CDR3 has 14 residues. Germline V gives CDR1 SGHKS, CDR2 YYEKEE (reference sequence). With V trimmed by 1 base and J by 5 bases, 5 bases remained unmatched. For the CDR3, the DNA is TGTGCCAGCAGCTTGACTAGCGTAGGGGAGACCCAGTACTTC. This codes for CASSLTSVGETQYF.

V gene TRBV7-9 combines with J gene TRBJ2-5, with D unclear. Germline CDR1 and CDR2: SEHNR and FQNEAQ (reference sequence). The V end was cut by 1 base, the J end by 3 bases, with 6 bases between. The CDR3 sequence is 13 residues long. In nucleotides, the CDR3 is TGTGCCAGCAGCTTAGTGGTCGAAGAGACCCAGTACTTC. Amino acids: CASSLVVEETQYF.

The rearrangement uses TRBV9 and TRBJ2-1; D is undetermined. V dropped 0 bases and J dropped 5 bases, with 9 bases sitting between them. The CDR3 has 14 amino acids. In germline, CDR1 is SGDLS, CDR2 YYNGEE. The CDR3 DNA follows: TGTGCCAGCAGCGTAGGAAGACGGCACAATGAGCAGTTCTTC. Encoded protein: CASSVGRRHNEQFF.

About this clone itself: The sample contains more than one DNA sequence encoding this CDR3. The chain is built from TRBV9 and TRBJ2-2; possible D gene TRBD1, 5 bases. The CDR3 totals 16 residues. Trimming pared 0 bases from V and 2 bases from J, leaving 11 bases between. In germline, CDR1 is SGDLS, CDR2 YYNGEE. CDR3 in amino acids: CASSVVGELNTGELFF. The DNA of the CDR3 is TGTGCCAGCAGCGTAGTAGGGGAACTAAACACCGGGGAGCTGTTTTTT.

This chain joins TRBV2 and TRBJ2-3, with no clear D. Germline V gives CDR1 SNHLY, CDR2 FYNNEI. This CDR3 is 14 amino acids long. Trimming shortened V by 6 bases and J by 0 bases, and 10 bases separated the two germline ends. CDR3 DNA sequence: TGTGCCAGCAGCGCGGTAGTTAGCACAGATACGCAGTATTTT. Its translation is CASSAVVSTDTQYF.

The rearrangement uses TRBV11-3 and TRBJ2-1; a weak D match, TRBD1 (6 bases). The V end lost 4 bases, the J end lost 9 bases, and 10 bases lay between the germline ends. Germline assignment: CDR1 SGHNT and CDR2 YENEEA. This CDR3 is 12 amino acids long. The CDR3 protein is CASSSQGIEQFF. The CDR3 nucleotides are TGTGCCAGCAGCTCACAGGGCATTGAGCAGTTCTTC. Based on the CDR3 plus reference TRBV11-3 and TRBJ2-1, the full variable domain is EAGVVQSPRYKIIEKKQPVAFWCNPISGHNTLYWYLQNLGQGPELLIRYENEEAVDDSQLPKDRFSAERLKGVDSTLKIQPAELGDSAVYLCASSSQGIEQFFGPGTRLTVL.

The rearrangement joins TRBV7-2 to TRBJ2-1; 10 nucleotides line up with TRBD2. V lost 7 bases, J lost 6 bases, and 9 bases stayed unmatched. The germline CDR1 and CDR2 sequences are SGHTA and FQGNSA. This CDR3 region has 15 residues. The CDR3 nucleotides are TGTGCCAGCACCCTGAGAGCGGGAGGGGGCAATGAGCAGTTCTTC. Its translation is CASTLRAGGGNEQFF.

V is TRBV19 and J is TRBJ2-1; unclear D gene. Germline values: CDR1 LNHDA, CDR2 SQIVND (reference sequence). V shed 9 bases and J shed 8 bases, with 11 bases lying between them. The length of the CDR3 is 11 residues. The CDR3 sequence: CARRPADEQFF. In DNA form, the CDR3 reads TGTGCCAGACGACCGGCGGATGAGCAGTTCTTC.